The 8 T cell receptor beta chains presented below share a single source sample, sequenced in a study of cytomegalovirus exposure and HLA in healthy donors. Repertoires were generated with immunoSEQ multiplex PCR, while TCRdb's copy carries only in-frame clones and drops some. This sample has 180,000 or so clones, with 70% to 85% found just once. The source material was PBMCs. The receptors originated from a woman in her 30s in good health and CMV-seropositive.

The chain carries TRBV10-3 and TRBJ1-1, with 9 nucleotides matching TRBD1. The CDR3 extends over 16 amino acids. J was trimmed by 1 base and V by 10 bases; bases with no gene match: 13. The germline gives CDR1 ENHRY, CDR2 SYGVKD. CDR3 DNA: TGTGCCACCACCCCCGGGACAGGGTTTCGGAACACTGAAGCTTTCTTT. This translates into CATTPGTGFRNTEAFF.

The rearrangement uses TRBV5-6 and TRBJ2-5, with 8 bases matching TRBD1. The germline CDR1 and CDR2 sequences are SGHDT and YYEEEE. CDR3 length: 15 amino acids. With V trimmed by 3 bases and J by 4 bases, 8 bases remained unmatched. The CDR3 sequence is CASSYDRGGGETQYF. DNA for the CDR3: TGTGCCAGCAGCTACGACAGGGGCGGCGGAGAGACCCAGTACTTC.

This clone occurred once. The genes are TRBV5-1 and TRBJ2-1, with 10 bases that match TRBD2. The CDR3 length is 15 residues. Unmatched junction bases numbered 5, after V lost 3 bases and J lost 5 bases. From germline, CDR1 is SGHRS and CDR2 YFSETQ. CDR3 in DNA: TGCGCCAGCAGCTCCGGGACTAGCGCTAACAATGAGCAGTTCTTC. This gives the protein CASSSGTSANNEQFF.

This clone was seen more than once but under ten times. The CDR3 loop reads CASSKTTYEQYF. Here the CDR3 DNA reads TGTGCCAGCAGCAAGACTACCTACGAGCAGTACTTC. The chain carries TRBV7-2 and TRBJ2-7; D may be TRBD2 (5 bases). The CDR3 spans 12 residues. V gave up 5 bases and J gave up 2 bases, with 7 bases separating them. Germline V gene sequence: CDR1 SGHTA, CDR2 FQGNSA.

The chain has TRBV5-1 and TRBJ2-3; D unresolved. V was cut by 6 bases and J by 0 bases, with 8 bases left in between. From germline, CDR1 is SGHRS and CDR2 YFSETQ. The CDR3 is 13 amino acids. Written as DNA, the CDR3 is TGCGCCAGCAAGACTGGGAGCACAGATACGCAGTATTTT. As protein: CASKTGSTDTQYF.

V is TRBV9 and J is TRBJ2-7; possible D gene TRBD2, 5 bases. V was shortened by 4 bases and J by 3 bases, with 17 bases between the two germline ends. The CDR3 totals 15 residues. The germline V gene encodes CDR1 SGDLS and CDR2 YYNGEE. For the CDR3, the DNA is TGTGCCAGCAGCCCCCGAGGGTCTTTGGGCTACGAGCAGTACTTC. Translating gives CASSPRGSLGYEQYF.

This clone has just one count. V is TRBV19 and J is TRBJ2-1; 11 nucleotides align to TRBD2. CDR1 is LNHDA and CDR2 is SQIVND in the germline V gene (reference sequence). This CDR3 has 15 residues. After removal of 6 bases from V and 0 bases from J, the junction contained 1 base not matched to a gene. As DNA, the CDR3 is TGTGCCAGTAGAACTAGCGGGAGCTCCTACAATGAGCAGTTCTTC. Translating it yields CASRTSGSSYNEQFF.

The chain couples TRBV28 to TRBJ1-5; D is ambiguous. V gave up 5 bases and J gave up 7 bases, with 9 bases separating them. CDR3 length: 12 residues. From germline, CDR1 is MDHEN and CDR2 SYDVKM. CDR3 coding DNA: TGTGCCAGCAGTGGCGGGCACCAGCCCCAGCATTTT. Protein product: CASSGGHQPQHF.